Below, 19 T cell receptor beta chains from the same sample are listed, as sequenced in a study of shared clonotypes between healthy human individuals (dated by TCRdb to between 2020 and 2021). The library was built by means of the immunoSEQ multiplex PCR assay. This is the immuneACCESS table as TCRdb keeps it, with only in-frame sequences that have V and J called. A part of the clones is gone; compared with another copy, unresolved V genes explain less than half, and the rest is unexplained. Here the sample has some 360,000 clones; about 73% occur a single time. The biggest ten clones account for under 11% of the sample. Input material: memory CD4+ T cells sorted from blood. The sample's cell subset or site, from its label and the paper: CD45RA-negative fraction. The receptor set was obtained from a man between 25 and 39 years old in good health.

The chain couples TRBV10-3 to TRBJ2-3; no definite D call. With 2 bases removed from V and 0 bases from J, the gap between germline ends came to 12 bases. The CDR3 loop spans 16 amino acids. In germline, CDR1 is ENHRY, CDR2 SYGVKD. In DNA, the CDR3 is TGTGCCATCAGTGAGAGGGCCAAAACTAGCACAGATACGCAGTATTTT. The encoded protein is CAISERAKTSTDTQYF.

The chain is built from TRBV2 and TRBJ2-7; D is perhaps TRBD2 (5 bases). In germline, CDR1 is SNHLY, CDR2 FYNNEI. The CDR3 consists of 12 residues. V lost 4 bases and J lost 3, with 7 bases in between. CDR3 nucleotide sequence: TGTGCCAGCAGTGTAGAGGGCTACGAGCAGTACTTC. Translating it yields CASSVEGYEQYF. Full variable domain (remainder filled in from reference TRBV2 and TRBJ2-7): EPEVTQTPSHQVTQMGQEVILRCVPISNHLYFYWYRQILGQKVEFLVSFYNNEISEKSEIFDDQFSVERPDGSNFTLKIRSTKLEDSAMYFCASSVEGYEQYFGPGTRLTVT.

For this clone: This likely came from a read error, as a far larger clone is one base away. Different DNA sequences within this sample yield the same CDR3. The rearrangement joins TRBV5-1 to TRBJ2-7; D remains ambiguous. The germline CDR1 and CDR2 sequences are SGHRS and YFSETQ. V was shortened by 0 bases and J by 3 bases, with 1 base between the two germline ends. This CDR3 is 11 amino acids long. CDR3 residues: CASSLGYEQYF. The CDR3 DNA follows: TGCGCCAGCAGCTTGGGCTACGAGCAGTACTTC.

The gene calls are TRBV19 and TRBJ1-1; TRBD1 is a possible D gene (6 bases). With 9 bases removed from V and 1 base from J, the gap between germline ends came to 15 bases. CDR1 and CDR2 from the germline V gene are LNHDA and SQIVND (reference sequence). The CDR3 has 14 amino acids. In DNA form, the CDR3 reads TGTGCCAGCCGGCAGGGGCCTCAGAACACTGAAGCTTTCTTT. It yields the protein CASRQGPQNTEAFF.

The chain carries TRBV7-6 and TRBJ1-4; possibly TRBD1 for D (5 bases). The CDR3 spans 14 residues. Germline V CDR1 and CDR2: SGHVS, FNYEAQ. The V end was cut by 5 bases, the J end by 11 bases, with 18 bases between. CDR3 protein: CASSHPGRNRKLFF. CDR3 in DNA: TGTGCCAGCAGCCACCCCGGACGGAACAGGAAACTGTTTTTT.

V and J are TRBV10-2 and TRBJ1-6; TRBD1 aligns across 10 bases. Germline V gene lookup returns CDR1 WSHSY and CDR2 SAAADI. This CDR3 contains 18 residues. The V gene end was trimmed by 2 bases and the J gene end by 1 base; junction bases not matched to a gene: 5. The CDR3 spells CASSEGTGVLSYNSPLHF. CDR3 nucleotide sequence: TGCGCCAGCAGTGAGGGGACAGGGGTTCTATCCTATAATTCACCCCTCCACTTT.

The rearrangement joins TRBV2 to TRBJ2-3; D is possibly TRBD1 or TRBD2 (5 bases each). CDR1 is SNHLY and CDR2 is FYNNEI in the germline V gene. V lost 7 bases and J 5 bases, leaving 13 bases between the germline ends. CDR3 length equals 13 residues. CDR3 nucleotide sequence: TGTGCCAGCAACCAGGGCGGGTTAGATACGCAGTATTTT. Translating it yields CASNQGGLDTQYF.

This chain uses TRBV2 with TRBJ2-2; TRBD1 matches 8 bases. The ends lost 2 bases at V and 7 bases at J; junction bases unmatched: 3. This CDR3 has 14 amino acids. CDR1 is SNHLY, CDR2 FYNNEI, per germline. The CDR3 nucleotides read TGTGCCAGCAGTGAATCAGGGGGCAACGGGGAGCTGTTTTTT. This translates into CASSESGGNGELFF.

This clone has ten or more counts. V and J are TRBV6-6 and TRBJ2-7; D unresolved. The CDR3 runs 14 residues. Deletions cut 8 bases from V and 0 bases from J, with 14 bases between. The germline V gene has CDR1 MNHNY and CDR2 SVGAGI (reference sequence). The CDR3 nucleotides read TGTGCCAGCGGTACACGACCCCTCTCCTACGAGCAGTACTTC. It yields the protein CASGTRPLSYEQYF.

The chain joins TRBV5-1 to TRBJ2-2; D unclear. Trimming pared 0 bases from V and 0 bases from J, leaving 9 bases between. Germline CDR1 SGHRS, CDR2 YFSETQ. The CDR3 loop spans 16 amino acids. CDR3 sequence reads: CASSLVGQANTGELFF. CDR3 DNA: TGCGCCAGCAGCTTGGTAGGGCAGGCGAACACCGGGGAGCTGTTTTTT.

This chain joins TRBV19 and TRBJ2-2; D possibly corresponds to TRBD2 (5 bases). CDR3 length: 15 amino acids. V was clipped by 5 bases and J by 7 bases, with 17 bases between them. CDR1 is LNHDA, CDR2 SQIVND, per germline (reference sequence). The CDR3 is CASSSRAREGGELFF. The DNA for the CDR3 is TGTGCCAGTAGTTCTAGGGCCCGTGAGGGCGGGGAGCTGTTTTTT.

The rearrangement uses TRBV7-8 and TRBJ1-1; D gene unclear. CDR1 is SGHVS and CDR2 is FQNEAQ in the germline V gene. This CDR3 contains 15 residues. Deletions cut 4 bases from V and 0 bases from J, with 12 bases between. This CDR3 is CASSSLGRMNTEAFF. DNA for the CDR3: TGTGCCAGCAGCTCACTTGGACGGATGAACACTGAAGCTTTCTTT.

The chain is built from TRBV18 and TRBJ2-5; D might be TRBD1 or TRBD2, each matching 5 bases. Trimming took off 2 bases at V and 5 bases at J, with 9 bases between the two ends. Germline CDR1 and CDR2: KGHSH and LQKENI. The CDR3 sequence is 13 residues long. DNA for the CDR3: TGTGCCAGCTCACCAGAGGGGCCGGAGACCCAGTACTTC. As protein: CASSPEGPETQYF.

The rearrangement links TRBV7-2 to TRBJ2-1, with no clear D. The CDR3 has 12 residues. V gave up 2 bases and J gave up 10 bases, with 9 bases separating them. The germline CDR1 and CDR2 sequences are SGHTA and FQGNSA. CDR3 region: CASSLFLGEQFF. In nucleotides, the CDR3 is TGTGCCAGCAGCTTATTTCTCGGGGAGCAGTTCTTC.

V gene TRBV28 combines with J gene TRBJ1-2, with 7 bases aligning to TRBD1. The CDR3 contains 15 residues. The germline CDR1 and CDR2 sequences are MDHEN and SYDVKM. V was pared by 2 bases and J by 3 bases, with 6 bases of the junction left unmatched. In nucleotides, the CDR3 is TGTGCCAGCAGTTTAGCCGGGACAGAGGACTATGGCTACACCTTC. Encoded protein: CASSLAGTEDYGYTF.

The V call is TRBV27, the J call TRBJ2-7, with 11 positions matching TRBD2. The V and J ends lost 6 bases and 0 bases, in that order; junction bases with no gene match: 16. The CDR3 is 19 residues long. The germline gives CDR1 MNHEY, CDR2 SMNVEV (reference sequence). The CDR3 nucleotides are TGTGCCAGCAGCCTGAAACCGGGACTAGCGGAAACCCGCTCCTACGAGCAGTACTTC. It is translated as CASSLKPGLAETRSYEQYF.

The CDR3 loop is CASSTTSGSREQYF. The CDR3 bases are TGTGCCAGCTCAACGACTAGCGGGTCAAGAGAGCAGTACTTC. The chain is built from TRBV18 and TRBJ2-7, with 10 positions matching TRBD2. The V segment lost 5 bases and the J segment 7 bases; nucleotides outside the gene matches: 8. The CDR3 spans 14 residues. CDR1 and CDR2 from the germline V gene are KGHSH and LQKENI.

The chain combines TRBV6-1 with TRBJ1-3; no reliable D call. The V end lost 6 bases, the J end lost 4 bases, and 7 bases lay between the germline ends. Germline CDR1 reads MNHNS; CDR2 reads SASEGT. This CDR3 contains 12 residues. The CDR3 here is CASRGQGNTIYF. The CDR3 region has the DNA TGTGCCAGCAGAGGTCAGGGAAACACCATATATTTT.

V is TRBV2 and J is TRBJ1-4, with D perhaps TRBD1 (6 bases). The V end lost 8 bases, the J end lost 5 bases, and 12 bases lay between the germline ends. Germline lookup yields CDR1 SNHLY and CDR2 FYNNEI. The CDR3 is made up of 13 amino acids. The CDR3 DNA is TGTGCCAGCTCAAGCCAGGGGAATGAAAAACTGTTTTTT. Amino acid sequence: CASSSQGNEKLFF.